This T cell receptor beta chain was retrieved from a study of blood T cell repertoires in COVID-19 (dated by TCRdb to the early 2020s). Broadly, across the study: Collaborator samples came from the United States, Italy and Spain and covered acute and convalescent phases of COVID-19. Where available, HLA class I and class II types were taken from metadata supplied by the sample provider and were not determined by assay-based typing. The repertoires were released in a freely available public database intended as a resource for research on the immune response to SARS-CoV-2. Nearly every sample came with metadata listing a de-identified subject ID, COVID-19 status, age in years and sex. The samples were drawn from the first 160 participants of the ongoing ImmuneRACE study and from 1,200 or so subjects provided by 6 global collaborators. Subjects who had been exposed to COVID-19, were actively infected with it, or had recovered from it provided the deeply sampled blood TCRbeta repertoires that made up the dataset. The material from the prospective study consisted of cDNA or gDNA derived from T cells, B-cell-depleted T cells, or PBMCs.

Looking up the germline V gene yields CDR1 ENHRY and CDR2 SYGVKD. Relative to germline, V is missing 2 bases and J is missing 7 bases, with 13 bases of the junction outside any gene match. From its cysteine to its phenylalanine, the CDR3 spans 18 amino acids. Only the CDR3 DNA is retained, 54 bases long and in frame from the first base. The collaborating institutions used their own protocols to collect whole blood in K2EDTA tubes. For TCRbeta analysis, collaborator samples were shipped as frozen whole blood, as isolated PBMCs, or as DNA extracted from either sample type. Comment on this clone: This clone's antigen is unknown. The input lacks base qualities; no much larger clone sits a single base away.

TCRbeta CDR3 regions were amplified from genomic DNA using the immunoSEQ Assay, a bias-controlled multiplex PCR. As for how the authors treated the data: The number of nucleated cells in each sample was estimated from the amplification of reference gene primers within the assay. To quantify the absolute abundance of each unique TCRbeta CDR3 rearrangement, sequence reads were collapsed and filtered. For each sample, productive Simpson clonality was calculated as the square root of Simpson's diversity index across productive rearrangements. In its TCRdb copy, this immuneACCESS table keeps in-frame sequences only and misses some clones. Where compared with another copy, unresolved V genes explain less than half of these, and the others have no known cause. D and trimming come from the DNA, and the V and J calls and clone size come from that table. The sample contains roughly 73,000 clones, roughly 70% of them found a single time. Jointly, the top ten make up about 21% of the sample.

Broad study findings and their caveats: The quantity of clinical and demographic metadata differed by source and by participant and was supplied without curation.

Rearrangement joined TRBV10-3 to TRBJ1-4, and 10 junctional nucleotides match TRBD1. The TCR comes from a man aged 65-85 years with acute or convalescent COVID-19. The specimen sequenced was peripheral blood. The CDR3 reads CAISEKVTGGASFEKLFF. Read as DNA, the sequence is TGTGCCATCAGTGAGAAAGTGACAGGGGGCGCCAGTTTTGAAAAACTGTTTTTT.